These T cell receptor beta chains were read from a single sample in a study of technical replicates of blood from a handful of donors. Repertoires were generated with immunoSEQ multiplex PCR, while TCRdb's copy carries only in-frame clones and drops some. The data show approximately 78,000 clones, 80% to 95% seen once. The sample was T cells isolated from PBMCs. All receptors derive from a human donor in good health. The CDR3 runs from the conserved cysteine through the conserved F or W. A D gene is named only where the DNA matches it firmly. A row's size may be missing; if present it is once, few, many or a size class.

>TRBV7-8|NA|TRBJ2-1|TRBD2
CASSLGLAVRRKLNEQFF
TGTGCCAGCAGTCTGGGACTAGCGGTCCGTCGGAAACTCAATGAGCAGTTCTTC
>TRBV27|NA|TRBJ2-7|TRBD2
CASKTSGPWLTEQYF
TGTGCCAGCAAGACTAGCGGGCCGTGGTTGACCGAGCAGTACTTC
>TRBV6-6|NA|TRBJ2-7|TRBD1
CASSSRDRVYEQYF
TGTGCCAGCAGTTCCCGGGACAGGGTCTACGAGCAGTACTTC
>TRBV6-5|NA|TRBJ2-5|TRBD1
CASSWGQGVTETQYF
TGTGCCAGCAGTTGGGGACAGGGGGTAACGGAGACCCAGTACTTC
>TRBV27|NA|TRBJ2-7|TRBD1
CASSLSGGIDEQYF
TGTGCCAGCAGCTTATCAGGGGGCATCGACGAGCAGTACTTC
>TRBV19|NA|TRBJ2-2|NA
CASSLAVSTGELFF
TGTGCCAGTAGCTTGGCAGTAAGCACCGGGGAGCTGTTTTTT
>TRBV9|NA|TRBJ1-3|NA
CASTDDTNGNTIYF
TGTGCCAGCACGGATGACACGAACGGAAACACCATATATTTT
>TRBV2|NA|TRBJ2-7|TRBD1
CASSGPGQPYEQYF
TGTGCCAGCAGTGGACCGGGACAGCCCTACGAGCAGTACTTC
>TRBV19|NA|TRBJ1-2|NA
CASSPTVAANYGYTF
TGTGCCAGTAGTCCGACTGTCGCAGCTAACTATGGCTACACCTTC
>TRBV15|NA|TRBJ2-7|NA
CATSRTRDLRTYEQYF
TGTGCCACCAGCAGAACACGGGACTTGAGAACCTACGAGCAGTACTTC
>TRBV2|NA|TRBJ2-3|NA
CASSEDPGGGSTDTQYF
TGTGCCAGCAGTGAAGACCCTGGGGGCGGGAGCACAGATACGCAGTATTTT
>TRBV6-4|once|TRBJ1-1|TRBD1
CASRAGTGDTEAFF
TGTGCCAGCAGAGCCGGGACAGGAGACACTGAAGCTTTCTTT
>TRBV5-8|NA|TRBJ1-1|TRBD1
CASSLEPAGGNTEAFF
TGTGCCAGCAGCCTGGAACCGGCAGGGGGGAACACTGAAGCTTTCTTT
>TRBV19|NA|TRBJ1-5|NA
CASSGIFAGQVRQPQHF
TGTGCCAGTAGTGGGATTTTTGCAGGGCAGGTGAGACAGCCCCAGCATTTT